Shown below are 10 T cell receptor beta chains from a single sample sequenced in a study of T cells after posttransplantation cyclophosphamide. Using immunoSEQ multiplex PCR, the repertoire was profiled, and TCRdb retains in-frame clones only, with some absent. The sample presents 40,000 to 45,000 clones, none singletons. Specimen: PBMCs. The receptors were gathered from a man aged 35-49 years in good health, CMV-negative, and a related stem cell transplant donor.

This clone was picked up a small number of times. The chain links TRBV19 to TRBJ2-3; D may be TRBD1 (5 bases). V was cut by 6 bases and J by 4 bases, with 11 bases left in between. CDR3 length: 13 amino acids. Germline V gives CDR1 LNHDA, CDR2 SQIVND (reference sequence). The CDR3 region is CASRDRIPDTQYF. CDR3 bases: TGTGCCAGTAGAGACAGAATCCCAGATACGCAGTATTTT.

This clone was seen only a few times. V is TRBV5-1 and J is TRBJ2-5; TRBD2 agrees at 13 bases. Judging by the DNA end, TRBJ2-7 fits better; the J call may be wrong. Germline lookup yields CDR1 SGHRS and CDR2 YFSETQ. The CDR3 runs to 20 residues. The CDR3 nucleotides read TGCGCCAGCAGCTTTACGGGCGAGACTAGCGGGGGGTTAAGCTCCTACGAGCAGTACTTC. It translates to CASSFTGETSGGLSSYEQYF.

The chain carries TRBV9 and TRBJ2-1; D may be TRBD2 (5 bases). The V and J ends lost 0 bases and 6 bases respectively, with 19 bases between them. The CDR3 extends over 17 amino acids. CDR1 and CDR2 (germline): SGDLS, YYNGEE. In DNA form, the CDR3 reads TGTGCCAGCAGCGTAGTAGCGCTAGACTCTCGGGGCAATGAGCAGTTCTTC. Translation gives CASSVVALDSRGNEQFF.

This clone was observed many times. The chain links TRBV7-2 to TRBJ1-5, with TRBD1 as a possible D gene (5 bases). The CDR3 runs to 13 residues. V lost 3 bases, J lost 4 bases, and 7 bases lay in between. Germline-derived CDR1 and CDR2 are SGHTA and FQGNSA. CDR3: CASSFQGNQPQHF. The CDR3 bases are TGTGCCAGCAGCTTTCAGGGTAATCAGCCCCAGCATTTT.

This clone occurred many times. The rearrangement joins TRBV15 to TRBJ2-5, with D possibly being TRBD2 (5 bases). This CDR3 has 13 amino acids. Trimming left V 5 bases short and J 5 bases short, with 12 bases between. Germline V gene sequence: CDR1 LNHNV, CDR2 YYDKDF (reference sequence). CDR3 in DNA: TGTGCCACCAGCGCCGGGATGGGGGAGACCCAGTACTTC. As protein: CATSAGMGETQYF.

This clone was seen ten or more times. The chain is built from TRBV6-5 and TRBJ2-7; 7 nucleotides line up with TRBD1. Germline V gene sequence: CDR1 MNHEY, CDR2 SVGAGI. The CDR3 contains 15 residues. V shed 4 bases, J shed 6 bases, and the junction held 12 bases outside the gene matches. Here the CDR3 reads CASSFLDRTQTEQYF. The CDR3 DNA is TGTGCCAGCAGTTTCCTGGACAGGACACAGACCGAGCAGTACTTC.

Many counts were recorded for this clone. The CDR3 DNA sequence: TGCGCCAGCAGCTTGGTTGGGGGCGAGGCCTATGGCTACACCTTC. Encoded protein: CASSLVGGEAYGYTF. This sequence joins TRBV5-1 and TRBJ1-2, with D perhaps matching TRBD1 (6 bases). Trimming removed 0 bases from V and 4 bases from J, with 13 bases in between. CDR3 length equals 15 residues. The V gene's germline CDR1 is SGHRS and CDR2 YFSETQ.

Many counts were recorded for this clone. The chain recombines TRBV5-6 with TRBJ1-1, with 7 positions matching TRBD1. Germline V CDR1 and CDR2: SGHDT, YYEEEE. The CDR3 consists of 16 residues. Trimming cost V 1 base and J 1 base; bases outside gene matches: 7. CDR3: CASSLLQGQTNTEAFF. CDR3 sequence (DNA): TGTGCCAGCAGCTTGTTACAGGGGCAGACGAACACTGAAGCTTTCTTT.

This clone occurred many times. The chain is built from TRBV5-1 and TRBJ1-4; 8 nucleotides align to TRBD1. The germline gives CDR1 SGHRS, CDR2 YFSETQ. V lost 4 bases and J lost 0; bases outside the gene matches: 11. The CDR3 is 18 residues long. CDR3: CASSESPQGATTNEKLFF. CDR3 sequence (DNA): TGCGCCAGCAGCGAGAGTCCCCAGGGGGCTACAACTAATGAAAAACTGTTTTTT.

This clone was recorded at least ten times. This chain connects TRBV4-1 to TRBJ2-2; D is ambiguous. Germline-derived CDR1 and CDR2 are MGHRA and YSYEKL. V dropped 4 bases and J dropped 5 bases, with 11 bases sitting between them. The CDR3 loop spans 14 amino acids. CDR3 sequence reads: CASSRQVDTGELFF. The CDR3 DNA follows: TGCGCCAGCAGCCGGCAGGTGGATACCGGGGAGCTGTTTTTT.